Below, one T cell receptor (beta chain) is given with its context. Its target is unknown. The data originate from a study of T cells expressing NK-cell markers. General observations from the study: NKG2C+ dominant clonotype frequencies in more than 5 donors were about 1.0-7.5% of CD8+ T cells. Similarly, these clonotypes led the CD3+CD56-NKG2C+ fraction as well in a handful of donors.

TCRdb derives one entry per CDR3 protein from the 5' RACE reads, leaving out DNA. Its clone listing holds 200,000 to 300,000 distinct CDR3 sequences. This CDR3 has 17 amino acids. This rearrangement joins TRBV12-3 or TRBV12-4 to TRBJ2-3; with no DNA, the TCRdb D assignment of TRBD2 cannot be verified. Sequenced material: blood T cells: a sorted CD56 or NKG2C T cell subset, CD4+ or CD8+ T cells, or bulk PBMC T cells (not recorded which). The TCR was taken from a man younger than 35 in good health. The CDR3 protein is CASSTAGLAGAGDTQYF.